Listed below are T cell receptor beta chains from one sample, sequenced in a study of cytomegalovirus exposure and HLA in healthy donors. Some clones are missing from TCRdb's copy, which holds only in-frame ones; the method was immunoSEQ multiplex PCR. The data contain 110,000 or so clones, around 95% of them singletons. Sequencing used PBMCs. Every receptor here comes from a young woman in good health and CMV-seronegative. Each CDR3 is given with its conserved first and last residue. The D gene is left open where the match is weak. Not every row has a clone size; where given, it reads once, few, many or a size class.

d_gene: TRBD1
v_gene: TRBV7-9
abundance: .
j_gene: TRBJ1-2
CDR3nt: TGTGCCAGCAGCCTGGACAGGGAGAACACCTTC
CDR3aa: CASSLDRENTF

d_gene: TRBD2
v_gene: TRBV27
abundance: .
j_gene: TRBJ2-7
CDR3nt: TGTGCCAGCAGTGCCGCTAGCGGGGCCTACGAGCAGTACTTC
CDR3aa: CASSAASGAYEQYF

d_gene: TRBD1
v_gene: TRBV18
abundance: .
j_gene: TRBJ1-2
CDR3nt: TGTGCCAGCTCACCAAGAACAGGGGAGGCCTATGGCTACACCTTC
CDR3aa: CASSPRTGEAYGYTF

d_gene: TRBD1
v_gene: TRBV29-1
abundance: .
j_gene: TRBJ1-1
CDR3nt: TGCAGCGTCCAAAGGGGGCTCACTGAAGCTTTCTTT
CDR3aa: CSVQRGLTEAFF

d_gene: TRBD1
v_gene: TRBV2
abundance: .
j_gene: TRBJ2-3
CDR3nt: TGTGCCAGCGAGGCCCCTCCCGGGACAGGGGACGGCGGCACAGATACGCAGTATTTT
CDR3aa: CASEAPPGTGDGGTDTQYF

d_gene: .
v_gene: TRBV5-5
abundance: .
j_gene: TRBJ2-7
CDR3nt: TGTGCCAGCAGCTTGGGGGCCAGGGGCTCCTACGAGCAGTACTTC
CDR3aa: CASSLGARGSYEQYF

d_gene: .
v_gene: TRBV29-1
abundance: .
j_gene: TRBJ1-2
CDR3nt: TGCAGCGTTGAAGACTGGGAGGGGGTCTATGGCTACACCTTC
CDR3aa: CSVEDWEGVYGYTF

d_gene: TRBD1
v_gene: TRBV28
abundance: .
j_gene: TRBJ2-3
CDR3nt: TGTGCCAGCAGTCCCCCGGGACAGGGGGAAAGTACGCAGTATTTT
CDR3aa: CASSPPGQGESTQYF

d_gene: TRBD2
v_gene: TRBV29-1
abundance: .
j_gene: TRBJ2-7
CDR3nt: TGCAGCGTTGATGCAGGGAGGGAACCCTACGAGCAGTACTTC
CDR3aa: CSVDAGREPYEQYF

d_gene: .
v_gene: TRBV10-3
abundance: .
j_gene: TRBJ1-1
CDR3nt: TGTGCCATCAGCCCCGGGCAGGGCGTGGCGGCTGAAGCTTTCTTT
CDR3aa: CAISPGQGVAAEAFF

d_gene: .
v_gene: TRBV5-1
abundance: .
j_gene: TRBJ2-2
CDR3nt: TGCGCCAGCAGCTCGGCCGGGGAGCTGTTTTTT
CDR3aa: CASSSAGELFF

d_gene: .
v_gene: TRBV6-6
abundance: once
j_gene: TRBJ1-2
CDR3nt: TGTGCCAGCAGTTACCGGGACAAATACTATGGCTACACCTTC
CDR3aa: CASSYRDKYYGYTF

d_gene: TRBD1
v_gene: TRBV5-5
abundance: .
j_gene: TRBJ2-7
CDR3nt: TGTGCCAGCAGCCGGGGGGGACAGGGGTCCTACGAGCAGTACTTC
CDR3aa: CASSRGGQGSYEQYF

d_gene: .
v_gene: TRBV9
abundance: .
j_gene: TRBJ2-3
CDR3nt: TGTGCCAGCAGCTTTCAAGGGGGGGGACCTAGCACAGATACGCAGTATTTT
CDR3aa: CASSFQGGGPSTDTQYF

d_gene: TRBD1
v_gene: TRBV7-9
abundance: .
j_gene: TRBJ2-6
CDR3nt: TGTGCCAGCAGCCTCGGGACAGGGGACCACTCTGGGGCCAACGTCCTGACTTTC
CDR3aa: CASSLGTGDHSGANVLTF

d_gene: TRBD1
v_gene: TRBV5-6
abundance: .
j_gene: TRBJ1-1
CDR3nt: TGTGCCAGCAGCGCGCCGGGACAGGGGGCGGATGAAGCTTTCTTT
CDR3aa: CASSAPGQGADEAFF

d_gene: .
v_gene: TRBV28
abundance: .
j_gene: TRBJ2-5
CDR3nt: TGTGCCAGCAAGATTAGGGGTGGTCAAGAGACCCAGTACTTC
CDR3aa: CASKIRGGQETQYF

d_gene: .
v_gene: TRBV5-8
abundance: .
j_gene: TRBJ1-5
CDR3nt: TGTGCCAGCAGCCCGGACGGACTTAGCAATCAGCCCCAGCATTTT
CDR3aa: CASSPDGLSNQPQHF

d_gene: TRBD2
v_gene: TRBV6-6
abundance: .
j_gene: TRBJ2-2
CDR3nt: TGTGCCAGCAGCTCCGGGGGGGAGAACACCGGGGAGCTGTTTTTT
CDR3aa: CASSSGGENTGELFF

d_gene: TRBD1
v_gene: TRBV7-2
abundance: .
j_gene: TRBJ1-6
CDR3nt: TGTGCCAGCAGCTTAGGGGACAGAGGTTATTCACCCCTCCACTTT
CDR3aa: CASSLGDRGYSPLHF

d_gene: .
v_gene: TRBV7-7
abundance: .
j_gene: TRBJ2-5
CDR3nt: TGTGCTAGCAGCTTAGTTGAGGGTCTAGAGACCCAGTACTTC
CDR3aa: CASSLVEGLETQYF

d_gene: TRBD1
v_gene: TRBV11-2
abundance: .
j_gene: TRBJ2-7
CDR3nt: TGTGCCAGCAGCATGGGGGACGTAGGGACAGGGCTATCCGAGCAGTACTTC
CDR3aa: CASSMGDVGTGLSEQYF

d_gene: .
v_gene: TRBV13
abundance: .
j_gene: TRBJ2-3
CDR3nt: TGTGCCAGCAGCTTAGTGGGGGCGCGTCAGACTAGCACAGATACGCAGTATTTT
CDR3aa: CASSLVGARQTSTDTQYF

d_gene: TRBD2
v_gene: TRBV4-2
abundance: .
j_gene: TRBJ2-3
CDR3nt: TGTGCCAGCAGCCAAGAATCGAGCGGGGGGGCCAGGTGGTTTGGGGATACGCAGTATTTT
CDR3aa: CASSQESSGGARWFGDTQYF

d_gene: TRBD2
v_gene: TRBV9
abundance: .
j_gene: TRBJ2-5
CDR3nt: TGTGCCAGCAGCGTAGGCGGCGGGGGGGCCGCAGAGACCCAGTACTTC
CDR3aa: CASSVGGGGAAETQYF

d_gene: .
v_gene: TRBV10-3
abundance: .
j_gene: TRBJ1-1
CDR3nt: TGTGCCATCAGTGACCCGGACAGGAACACTGAAGCTTTCTTT
CDR3aa: CAISDPDRNTEAFF

d_gene: .
v_gene: TRBV7-3
abundance: .
j_gene: TRBJ2-2
CDR3nt: TGTGCCAGCAGTCGGCAGGACACCGGGGAGCTGTTTTTT
CDR3aa: CASSRQDTGELFF

d_gene: TRBD1
v_gene: TRBV5-1
abundance: .
j_gene: TRBJ2-7
CDR3nt: TGCGCCAGCAGCGCTGGGACAGAGAGAAACTACGAGCAGTACTTC
CDR3aa: CASSAGTERNYEQYF

d_gene: TRBD1
v_gene: TRBV4-3
abundance: .
j_gene: TRBJ2-7
CDR3nt: TGCGCCAGCAGCCAAGATCCGGGACAGGGGTACGAGCAGTACTTC
CDR3aa: CASSQDPGQGYEQYF

d_gene: .
v_gene: TRBV7-9
abundance: .
j_gene: TRBJ2-3
CDR3nt: TGTGCCAGCAGCCAGGGGAGTGTTCGTGCAGATACGCAGTATTTT
CDR3aa: CASSQGSVRADTQYF

d_gene: TRBD1
v_gene: TRBV19
abundance: .
j_gene: TRBJ1-2
CDR3nt: TGTGCCAGTAGTAGCCGGGACAGGGGGCGCGGCTACACCTTC
CDR3aa: CASSSRDRGRGYTF

d_gene: .
v_gene: TRBV6-1
abundance: few
j_gene: TRBJ1-1
CDR3nt: TGTGCCAGCAGAGGGGCGTACACTGAAGCTTTCTTT
CDR3aa: CASRGAYTEAFF

d_gene: .
v_gene: TRBV29-1
abundance: .
j_gene: TRBJ2-6
CDR3nt: TGCAGCGTTGCCCAGGGGAACTCTGGGGCCAACGTCCTGACTTTC
CDR3aa: CSVAQGNSGANVLTF

d_gene: .
v_gene: TRBV18
abundance: .
j_gene: TRBJ2-5
CDR3nt: TGTGCCAGCTCATCCTCCGGGGAGACCCAGTACTTC
CDR3aa: CASSSSGETQYF

d_gene: TRBD2
v_gene: TRBV6-5
abundance: few
j_gene: TRBJ2-2
CDR3nt: TGTGCCAGCAGCGGACTAGCGGGGGGGCCCGGGGAGCTGTTTTTT
CDR3aa: CASSGLAGGPGELFF

d_gene: .
v_gene: TRBV27
abundance: .
j_gene: TRBJ1-6
CDR3nt: TGTGCCAGCAGTTTGAGTGTAGATTCACCCCTCCACTTT
CDR3aa: CASSLSVDSPLHF

d_gene: TRBD1
v_gene: TRBV2
abundance: .
j_gene: TRBJ1-1
CDR3nt: TGTGCCAGCAGTGAAGCAAGGACAGGGAACACTGAAGCTTTCTTT
CDR3aa: CASSEARTGNTEAFF

d_gene: .
v_gene: TRBV7-6
abundance: .
j_gene: TRBJ2-3
CDR3nt: TGTGCCAGCAGCTTTAGTACAGATACGCAGTATTTT
CDR3aa: CASSFSTDTQYF

d_gene: .
v_gene: TRBV4-2
abundance: .
j_gene: TRBJ2-7
CDR3nt: TGTGCCAGCAGCCAAGAAGACAGCAGGACCTACGAGCAGTACTTC
CDR3aa: CASSQEDSRTYEQYF

d_gene: .
v_gene: TRBV5-1
abundance: .
j_gene: TRBJ2-5
CDR3nt: TGCGCCAGCAGCTTGGACTACGAGCCGCGGGAGACCCAGTACTTC
CDR3aa: CASSLDYEPRETQYF

d_gene: .
v_gene: TRBV6-4
abundance: .
j_gene: TRBJ1-2
CDR3nt: TGTGCCAGCAGTGACTCGGAAGGAGGCGGCTACACCTTC
CDR3aa: CASSDSEGGGYTF

d_gene: .
v_gene: TRBV5-6
abundance: .
j_gene: TRBJ1-5
CDR3nt: TGTGCCAGCAGCTTGGGAGGGTTCAACAATCAGCCCCAGCATTTT
CDR3aa: CASSLGGFNNQPQHF

d_gene: .
v_gene: TRBV10-3
abundance: once
j_gene: TRBJ1-3
CDR3nt: TGTGCCATCAGTGAGCCGGACAGCTCCTCTGGAAACACCATATATTTT
CDR3aa: CAISEPDSSSGNTIYF

d_gene: .
v_gene: TRBV7-2
abundance: .
j_gene: TRBJ2-5
CDR3nt: TGTGCCAGCAGCTCGGAGTCGTTTTTAGCCGTAGTTGCAGAGACCCAGTACTTC
CDR3aa: CASSSESFLAVVAETQYF

d_gene: TRBD1
v_gene: TRBV4-1
abundance: .
j_gene: TRBJ2-5
CDR3nt: TGCGCCAGCAGCCAAGGGGCCTACCCGGGACAGCAAAGGGGGACCCAGTACTTC
CDR3aa: CASSQGAYPGQQRGTQYF

d_gene: TRBD1
v_gene: TRBV15
abundance: .
j_gene: TRBJ2-3
CDR3nt: TGTGCCACCAGCCAGGGGGCAGATACGCAGTATTTT
CDR3aa: CATSQGADTQYF

d_gene: TRBD2
v_gene: TRBV5-4
abundance: once
j_gene: TRBJ2-3
CDR3nt: TGTGCCAGCAGGCACAGCGGGGGCACAGATACGCAGTATTTT
CDR3aa: CASRHSGGTDTQYF

d_gene: TRBD2
v_gene: TRBV16
abundance: .
j_gene: TRBJ2-1
CDR3nt: TGTGCCAGCAGCAGAAAGGGACTACCGTCGAATGAGCAGTTCTTC
CDR3aa: CASSRKGLPSNEQFF

d_gene: TRBD1
v_gene: TRBV7-2
abundance: .
j_gene: TRBJ1-1
CDR3nt: TGTGCCAGCAACCTCCTGACAGGGGGAGACACTGAAGCTTTCTTT
CDR3aa: CASNLLTGGDTEAFF

d_gene: TRBD1
v_gene: TRBV7-2
abundance: .
j_gene: TRBJ2-7
CDR3nt: TGTGCCAGCAGCGCGAGGGACAGCTCCTACGAGCAGTACTTC
CDR3aa: CASSARDSSYEQYF

d_gene: .
v_gene: TRBV13
abundance: .
j_gene: TRBJ1-5
CDR3nt: .
CDR3aa: CASSFGPGSNQPQHF

d_gene: TRBD1
v_gene: TRBV5-1
abundance: .
j_gene: TRBJ1-1
CDR3nt: TGCGCCAGCAGCTTTGGGAGGACAGGGAGGATGAACACTGAAGCTTTCTTT
CDR3aa: CASSFGRTGRMNTEAFF

d_gene: .
v_gene: TRBV28
abundance: once
j_gene: TRBJ2-2
CDR3nt: TGTGCCAGCCGGACTACGAACACCGGGGAGCTGTTTTTT
CDR3aa: CASRTTNTGELFF

d_gene: .
v_gene: TRBV28
abundance: .
j_gene: TRBJ1-6
CDR3nt: TGTGCCAGCACCCAGGTCCTTAGGCCCCTCCACTTT
CDR3aa: CASTQVLRPLHF

d_gene: .
v_gene: TRBV2
abundance: .
j_gene: TRBJ2-5
CDR3nt: TGTGCCAGCGGGGGGGCGGGGGCAACGGCGGAGACCCAGTACTTC
CDR3aa: CASGGAGATAETQYF